Sequencing of this TCR beta chain was carried out in a study of blood T cell repertoires in COVID-19. Overall study: The study drew acute and convalescent COVID-19 samples from the United States, Italy and Spain. PBMCs, B-cell-depleted T cells, or T cells were the source of the cDNA or gDNA that made up the material.

Authors' analysis steps: Nucleated cell number was recorded as an estimate derived from reference gene primer amplification. Method: immunoSEQ multiplex PCR; TCRdb's copy keeps in-frame clones and lacks some. The V and J calls and clone size were taken over from that table, and D and trimming were inferred from the DNA. The top ten hold approximately 7.3% of the sample, which has about 100,000 clones, about 88% seen once. This sequence was found in a man between 25 and 39 years old in a cohort sampled during active COVID-19. Sequencing was carried out using peripheral blood.

The CDR3 protein is CASSLTTGTEAFF. DNA of the CDR3: TGTGCCAGCAGTTTAACTACCGGGACAGAAGCTTTCTTT. The chain carries TRBV12-3 or TRBV12-4 and TRBJ1-1; the D gene is possibly TRBD1 (6 bases). The CDR3 covers 13 residues. With 2 bases removed from V and 8 bases from J, the gap between germline ends came to 12 bases.